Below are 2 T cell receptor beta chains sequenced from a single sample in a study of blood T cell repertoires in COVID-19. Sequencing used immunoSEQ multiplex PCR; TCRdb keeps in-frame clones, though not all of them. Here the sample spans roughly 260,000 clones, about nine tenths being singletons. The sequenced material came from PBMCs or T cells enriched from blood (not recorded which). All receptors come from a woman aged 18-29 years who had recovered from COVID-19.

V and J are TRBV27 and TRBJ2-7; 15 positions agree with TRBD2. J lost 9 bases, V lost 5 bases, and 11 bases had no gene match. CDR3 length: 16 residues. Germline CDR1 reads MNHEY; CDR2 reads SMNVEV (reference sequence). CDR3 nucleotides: TGTGCCAGCAGTCGAGAAACCGGGACTAGCGGGAGGTTGCAGTACTTC. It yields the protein CASSRETGTSGRLQYF.

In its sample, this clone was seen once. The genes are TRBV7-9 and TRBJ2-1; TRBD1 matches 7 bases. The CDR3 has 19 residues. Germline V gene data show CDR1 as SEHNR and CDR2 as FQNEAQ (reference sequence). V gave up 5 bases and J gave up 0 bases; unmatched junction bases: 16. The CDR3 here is CASSAITRPTGSSYNEQFF. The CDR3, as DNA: TGTGCCAGCAGCGCGATCACCCGACCGACAGGGAGCTCCTACAATGAGCAGTTCTTC.